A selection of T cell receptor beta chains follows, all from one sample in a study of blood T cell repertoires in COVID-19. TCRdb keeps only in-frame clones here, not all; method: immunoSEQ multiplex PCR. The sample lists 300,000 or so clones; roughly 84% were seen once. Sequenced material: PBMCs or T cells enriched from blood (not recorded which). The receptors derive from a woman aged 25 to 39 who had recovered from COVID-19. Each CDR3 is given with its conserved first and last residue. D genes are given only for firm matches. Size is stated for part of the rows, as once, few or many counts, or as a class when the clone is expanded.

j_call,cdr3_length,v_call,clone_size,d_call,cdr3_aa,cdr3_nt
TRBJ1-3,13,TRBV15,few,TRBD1,CATGTGGGNTIYF,TGTGCCACCGGGACAGGGGGCGGTAACACCATATATTTT
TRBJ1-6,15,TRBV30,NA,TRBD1,CAWSPGTGRNSPLHF,TGTGCCTGGAGTCCAGGGACAGGGAGGAATTCACCCCTCCACTTT
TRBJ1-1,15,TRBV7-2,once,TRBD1,CASSKTGGRNTEAFF,TGTGCCAGCAGCAAAACAGGGGGCCGTAACACTGAAGCTTTCTTT
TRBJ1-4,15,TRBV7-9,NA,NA,CASSHRDIELEKLFF,TGTGCCAGCAGCCACCGGGACATCGAACTTGAAAAACTGTTTTTT
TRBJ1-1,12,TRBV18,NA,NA,CASSPSPTEAFF,TGTGCCAGCTCACCAAGCCCTACTGAAGCTTTCTTT
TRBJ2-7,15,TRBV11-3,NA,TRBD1,CASSLSAGGFHEQYF,TGTGCCAGCAGCTTGTCGGCAGGGGGTTTCCACGAGCAGTACTTC
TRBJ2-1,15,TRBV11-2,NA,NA,CASSLRGWSYNEQFF,TGTGCCAGCAGCTTGCGGGGATGGTCCTACAATGAGCAGTTCTTC
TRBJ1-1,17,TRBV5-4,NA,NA,CASSLARGGNPRTEAFF,TGTGCCAGCAGCTTGGCACGGGGGGGGAACCCGAGAACTGAAGCTTTCTTT
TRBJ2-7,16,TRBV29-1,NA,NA,CSVEDGQGSGNYEQYF,TGCAGCGTTGAAGATGGCCAAGGTAGCGGAAACTACGAGCAGTACTTC
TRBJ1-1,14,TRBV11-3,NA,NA,CASSLDGQGTEAFF,TGTGCCAGCAGCTTAGATGGCCAGGGCACTGAAGCTTTCTTT
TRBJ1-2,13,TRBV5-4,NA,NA,CASSFGGLDGYTF,TGTGCCAGCAGCTTTGGGGGCCTGGATGGCTACACCTTC
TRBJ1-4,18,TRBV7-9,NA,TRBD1,CASSLGAGGRLTGEKLFF,TGTGCCAGCAGCTTAGGTGCAGGGGGGCGATTAACTGGAGAAAAACTGTTTTTT
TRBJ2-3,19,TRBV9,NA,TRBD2,CASSVAWGGGAGRTDTQYF,TGTGCCAGCAGCGTAGCTTGGGGCGGGGGAGCCGGACGCACAGATACGCAGTATTTT